This TCR beta chain was captured in a study of blood T cell repertoires in COVID-19. At the level of the study: Both acute and convalescent COVID-19 samples were obtained from the United States, Italy and Spain.

A single count supports this clone. V gave up 4 bases and J gave up 7 bases, with 14 bases separating them. Germline V lookup: CDR1 LGHDT, CDR2 YNNKEL (reference sequence). The CDR3 runs 14 residues. The protocol was immunoSEQ multiplex PCR, while the TCRdb copy is restricted to in-frame clones and leaves out a portion. The sample records a few hundred thousand clones, approximately 93% being singletons. Participant-given clinical history determined each cohort assignment. The receptor comes from a woman between 40 and 55 years old who had been exposed to COVID-19. This chain uses TRBV3-1 (or the pseudogene TRBV3-2) with TRBJ1-5; D gene uncertain. The sequenced sample consisted of PBMCs or T cells enriched from blood (not recorded which). The CDR3 reads CASSLRHQGQPQHF. DNA for the CDR3: TGTGCCAGCAGCCTGCGGCATCAAGGACAGCCCCAGCATTTT.